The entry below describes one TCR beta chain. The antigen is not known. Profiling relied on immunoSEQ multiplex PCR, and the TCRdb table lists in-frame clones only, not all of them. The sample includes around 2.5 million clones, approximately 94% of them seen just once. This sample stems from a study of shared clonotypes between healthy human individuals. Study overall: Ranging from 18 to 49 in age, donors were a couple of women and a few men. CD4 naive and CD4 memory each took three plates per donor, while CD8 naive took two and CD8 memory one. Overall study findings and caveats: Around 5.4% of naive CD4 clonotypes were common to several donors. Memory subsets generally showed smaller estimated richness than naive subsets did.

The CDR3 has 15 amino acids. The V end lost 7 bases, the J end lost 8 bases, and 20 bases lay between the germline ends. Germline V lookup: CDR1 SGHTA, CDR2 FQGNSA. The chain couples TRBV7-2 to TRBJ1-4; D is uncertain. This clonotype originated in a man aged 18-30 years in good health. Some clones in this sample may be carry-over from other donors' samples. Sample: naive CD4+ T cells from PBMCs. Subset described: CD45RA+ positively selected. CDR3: CASTFTPGVSEKLFF. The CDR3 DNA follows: TGTGCCAGCACCTTCACGCCCGGGGTTAGCGAAAAACTGTTTTTT.